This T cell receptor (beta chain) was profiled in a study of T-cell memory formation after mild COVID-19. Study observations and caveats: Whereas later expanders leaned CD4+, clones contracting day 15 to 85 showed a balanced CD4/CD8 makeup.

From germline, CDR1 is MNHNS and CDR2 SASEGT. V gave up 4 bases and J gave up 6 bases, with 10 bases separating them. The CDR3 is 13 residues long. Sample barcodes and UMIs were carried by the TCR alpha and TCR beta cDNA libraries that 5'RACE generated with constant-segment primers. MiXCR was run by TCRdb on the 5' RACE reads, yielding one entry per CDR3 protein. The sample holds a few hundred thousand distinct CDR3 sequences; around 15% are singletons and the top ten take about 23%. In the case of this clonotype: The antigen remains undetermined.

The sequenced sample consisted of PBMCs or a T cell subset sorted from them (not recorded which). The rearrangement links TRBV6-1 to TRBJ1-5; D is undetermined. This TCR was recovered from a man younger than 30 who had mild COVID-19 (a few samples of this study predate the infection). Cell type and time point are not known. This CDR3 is CASSARNSQPQHF. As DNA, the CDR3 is TGTGCCAGCAGTGCCCGAAACTCTCAGCCCCAGCATTTT.